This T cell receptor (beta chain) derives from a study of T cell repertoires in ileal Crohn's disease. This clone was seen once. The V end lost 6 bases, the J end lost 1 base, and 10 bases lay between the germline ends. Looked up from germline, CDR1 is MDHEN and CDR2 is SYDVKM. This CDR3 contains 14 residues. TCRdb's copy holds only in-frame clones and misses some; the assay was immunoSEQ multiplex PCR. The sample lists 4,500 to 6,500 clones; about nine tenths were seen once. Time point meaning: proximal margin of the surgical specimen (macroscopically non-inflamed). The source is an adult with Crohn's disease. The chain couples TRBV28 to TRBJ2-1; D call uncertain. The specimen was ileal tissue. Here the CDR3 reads CASSGGVSYNEQFF. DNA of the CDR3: TGTGCCAGCAGCGGCGGTGTTTCCTACAATGAGCAGTTCTTC.